This T cell receptor (beta chain) stems from a study of CD8 T cells in Susac syndrome. Germline-derived CDR1 and CDR2 are SGHDT and YYEEEE. The V and J ends lost 0 bases and 0 bases respectively, with 16 bases between them. The CDR3 is 17 amino acids. RNA totalling about 0.45 to 1 ug underwent reverse transcription with random hexamers. Amplification of TCR beta CDR3 across 54 Vbeta and 13 Jbeta was performed with immunoSEQ multiplex PCR. MiXCR was run by TCRdb on the immunoSEQ multiplex PCR reads, yielding one entry per CDR3 protein. Seen here are more than 150,000 distinct CDR3 sequences, roughly 94% observed once, and the top ten hold 0.21%.

The gene calls are TRBV5-6 and TRBJ2-7, with D possibly TRBD2 on 6 matching bases. This sequence originates from a human donor with multiple sclerosis. The sample consisted of CD8+ T cells from PBMCs. The CDR3 nucleotides are TGTGCCAGCAGCTTGGCCCGCTCCGGACTAAGCTCCTACGAGCAGTACTTC. Amino acids: CASSLARSGLSSYEQYF.